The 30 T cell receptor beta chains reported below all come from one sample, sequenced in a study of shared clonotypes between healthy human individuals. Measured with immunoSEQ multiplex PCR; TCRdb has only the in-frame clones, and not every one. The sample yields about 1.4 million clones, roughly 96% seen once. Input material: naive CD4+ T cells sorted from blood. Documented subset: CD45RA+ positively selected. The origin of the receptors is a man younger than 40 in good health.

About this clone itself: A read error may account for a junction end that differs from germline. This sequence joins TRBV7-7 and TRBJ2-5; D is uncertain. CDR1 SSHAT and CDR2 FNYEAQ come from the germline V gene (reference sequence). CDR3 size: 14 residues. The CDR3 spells CASSPVSSQETQYF. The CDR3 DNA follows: TGTGCTAGCAGCCCCGTGTCTTCCCAAGAGACCCAGTACTTC. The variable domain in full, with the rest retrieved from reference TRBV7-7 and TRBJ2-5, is GAGVSQSPRYKVTKRGQDVTLRCDPISSHATLYWYQQALGQGPEFLTYFNYEAQPDKSGLPSDRFSAERPEGSISTLTIQRTEQRDSAMYRCASSPVSSQETQYFGPGTRLLVL.

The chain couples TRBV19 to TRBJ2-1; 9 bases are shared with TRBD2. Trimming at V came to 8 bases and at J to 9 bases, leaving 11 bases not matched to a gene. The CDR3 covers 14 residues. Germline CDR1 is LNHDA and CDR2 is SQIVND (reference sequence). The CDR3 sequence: CASSVGVTSGEQFF. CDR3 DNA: TGTGCCAGTTCAGTGGGGGTGACTAGCGGTGAGCAGTTCTTC.

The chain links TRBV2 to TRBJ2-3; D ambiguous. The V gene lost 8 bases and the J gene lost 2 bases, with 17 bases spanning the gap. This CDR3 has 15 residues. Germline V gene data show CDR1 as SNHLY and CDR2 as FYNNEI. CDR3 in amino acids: CASGKLGLFTDTQYF. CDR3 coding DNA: TGTGCCAGCGGAAAGCTAGGGCTATTCACAGATACGCAGTATTTT.

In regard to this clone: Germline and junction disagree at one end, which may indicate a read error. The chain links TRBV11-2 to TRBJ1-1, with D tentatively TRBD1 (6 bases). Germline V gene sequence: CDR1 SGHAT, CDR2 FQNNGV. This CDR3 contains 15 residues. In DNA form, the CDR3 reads TGTGCCAGCAGCCTAGAGGTCGGAATTCTAGGGGGAGCTTTCTTT. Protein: CASSLEVGILGGAFF.

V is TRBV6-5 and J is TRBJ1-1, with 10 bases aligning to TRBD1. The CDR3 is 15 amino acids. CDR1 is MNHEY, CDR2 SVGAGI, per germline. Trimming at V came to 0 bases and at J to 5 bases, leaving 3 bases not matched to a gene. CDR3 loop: CASSYSGTGETEAFF. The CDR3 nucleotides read TGTGCCAGCAGTTACTCCGGGACAGGGGAGACTGAAGCTTTCTTT.

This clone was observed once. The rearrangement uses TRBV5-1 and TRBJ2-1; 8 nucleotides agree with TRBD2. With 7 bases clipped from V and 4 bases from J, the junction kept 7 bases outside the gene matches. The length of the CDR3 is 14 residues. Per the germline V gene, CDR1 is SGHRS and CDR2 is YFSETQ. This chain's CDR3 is CASSDREGYNEQFF. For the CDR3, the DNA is TGCGCCAGCTCGGACCGGGAGGGGTACAATGAGCAGTTCTTC.

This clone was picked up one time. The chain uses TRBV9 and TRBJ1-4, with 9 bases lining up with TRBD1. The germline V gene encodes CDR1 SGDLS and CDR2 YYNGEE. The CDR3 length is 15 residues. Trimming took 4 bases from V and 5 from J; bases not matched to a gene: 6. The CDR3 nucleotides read TGTGCCAGCAGCCGAAGAGGGACAGGGAATGAAAAACTGTTTTTT. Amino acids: CASSRRGTGNEKLFF.

The CDR3 reads CATSRVDLQPQHF. The CDR3 DNA is TGTGCCACCAGCAGAGTTGATTTGCAGCCCCAGCATTTT. The rearrangement uses TRBV15 and TRBJ1-5, with D unclear. The CDR3 runs to 13 residues. V lost 1 base to trimming and J lost 7 bases, with 8 bases between them. Germline V gene sequence: CDR1 LNHNV, CDR2 YYDKDF (reference sequence).

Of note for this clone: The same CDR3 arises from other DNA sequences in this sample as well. CDR3 sequence reads: CASSPSLGEQYF. CDR3 DNA sequence: TGTGCCAGCTCACCTTCCCTCGGCGAGCAGTACTTC. The V call is TRBV18, the J call TRBJ2-7; D is uncertain. V was cut by 3 bases and J by 6 bases, with 9 bases left in between. The germline V gene has CDR1 KGHSH and CDR2 LQKENI. CDR3 length: 12 residues.

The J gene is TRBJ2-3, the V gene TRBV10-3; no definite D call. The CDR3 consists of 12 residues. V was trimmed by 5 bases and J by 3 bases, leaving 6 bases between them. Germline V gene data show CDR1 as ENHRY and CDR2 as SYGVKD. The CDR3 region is CAISKRTDTQYF. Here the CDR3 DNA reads TGTGCCATCAGTAAGAGAACAGATACGCAGTATTTT.

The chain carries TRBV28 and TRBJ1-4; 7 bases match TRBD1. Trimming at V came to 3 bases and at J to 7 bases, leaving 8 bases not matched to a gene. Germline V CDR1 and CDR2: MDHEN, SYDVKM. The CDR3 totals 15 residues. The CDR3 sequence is CASSFSTGRTEKLFF. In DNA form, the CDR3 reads TGTGCCAGCAGTTTTTCGACAGGGCGAACTGAAAAACTGTTTTTT.

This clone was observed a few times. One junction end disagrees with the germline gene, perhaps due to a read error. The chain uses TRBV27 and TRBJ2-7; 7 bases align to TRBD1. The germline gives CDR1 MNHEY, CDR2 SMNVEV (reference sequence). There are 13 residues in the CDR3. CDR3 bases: TGTGCCAGCGGTTTGGGACAGAACTACGAGCAGTACTTC. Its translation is CASGLGQNYEQYF.

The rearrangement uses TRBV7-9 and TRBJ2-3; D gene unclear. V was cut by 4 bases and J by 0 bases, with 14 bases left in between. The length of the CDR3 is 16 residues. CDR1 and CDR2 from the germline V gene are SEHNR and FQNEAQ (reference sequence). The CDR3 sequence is CASSSYGVRSTDTQYF. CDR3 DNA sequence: TGTGCCAGCAGCTCGTACGGAGTGAGAAGCACAGATACGCAGTATTTT.

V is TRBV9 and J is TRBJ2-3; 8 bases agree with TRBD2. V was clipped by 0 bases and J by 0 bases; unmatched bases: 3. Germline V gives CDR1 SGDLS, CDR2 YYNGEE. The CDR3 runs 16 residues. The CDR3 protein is CASSVEASGSTDTQYF. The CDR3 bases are TGTGCCAGCAGCGTAGAGGCTAGCGGGAGCACAGATACGCAGTATTTT.

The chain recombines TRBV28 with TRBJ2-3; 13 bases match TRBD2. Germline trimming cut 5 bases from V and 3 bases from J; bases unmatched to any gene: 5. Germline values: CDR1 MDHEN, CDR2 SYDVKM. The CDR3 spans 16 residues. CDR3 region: CASSRTSGRRTDTQYF. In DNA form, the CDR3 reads TGTGCCAGCAGTAGGACTAGCGGGAGAAGAACAGATACGCAGTATTTT.

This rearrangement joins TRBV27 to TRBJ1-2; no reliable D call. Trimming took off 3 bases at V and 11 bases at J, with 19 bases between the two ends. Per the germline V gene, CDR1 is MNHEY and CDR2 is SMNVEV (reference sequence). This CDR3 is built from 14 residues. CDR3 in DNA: TGTGCCAGCAGTTTTCACCAGAGCCCGTCCCGATACACCTTC. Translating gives CASSFHQSPSRYTF.

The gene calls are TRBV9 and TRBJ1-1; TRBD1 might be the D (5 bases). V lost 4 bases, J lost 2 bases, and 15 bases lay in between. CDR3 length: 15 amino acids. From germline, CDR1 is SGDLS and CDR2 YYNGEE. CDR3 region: CASSPSGRINTEAFF. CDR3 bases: TGTGCCAGCAGCCCCTCGGGACGGATCAACACTGAAGCTTTCTTT.

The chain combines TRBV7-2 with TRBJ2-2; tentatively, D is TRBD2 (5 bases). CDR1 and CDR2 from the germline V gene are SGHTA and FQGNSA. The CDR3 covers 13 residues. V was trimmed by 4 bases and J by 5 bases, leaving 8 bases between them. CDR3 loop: CASSWETTGELFF. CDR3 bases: TGTGCCAGCAGCTGGGAGACGACCGGGGAGCTGTTTTTT.

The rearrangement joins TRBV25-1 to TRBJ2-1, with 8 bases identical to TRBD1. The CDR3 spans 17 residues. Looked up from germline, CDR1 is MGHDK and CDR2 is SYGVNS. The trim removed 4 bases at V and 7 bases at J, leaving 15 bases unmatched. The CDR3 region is CASSGIPGGAYHNEQFF. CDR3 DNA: TGTGCCAGCAGTGGCATCCCAGGGGGCGCCTATCATAATGAGCAGTTCTTC. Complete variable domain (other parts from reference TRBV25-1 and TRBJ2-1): EADIYQTPRYLVIGTGKKITLECSQTMGHDKMYWYQQDPGMELHLIHYSYGVNSTEKGDLSSESTVSRIRTEHFPLTLESARPSHTSQYLCASSGIPGGAYHNEQFFGPGTRLTVL.

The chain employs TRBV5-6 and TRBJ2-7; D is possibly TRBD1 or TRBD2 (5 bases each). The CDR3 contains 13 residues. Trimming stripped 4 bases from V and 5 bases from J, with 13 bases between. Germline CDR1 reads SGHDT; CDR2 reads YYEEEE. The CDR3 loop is CASSSGGIDEQYF. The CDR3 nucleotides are TGTGCCAGCAGCAGTGGGGGTATTGACGAGCAGTACTTC.

CDR3 in amino acids: CASSDVQARGNNEQFF. DNA of the CDR3: TGTGCCAGCAGTGATGTACAGGCCCGAGGAAACAATGAGCAGTTCTTC. The genes are TRBV2 and TRBJ2-1; D is perhaps TRBD1 (5 bases). The ends were cut back, 3 bases at V and 5 bases at J, with 17 bases in the middle. Per germline, CDR1 SNHLY and CDR2 FYNNEI. The CDR3 has 16 amino acids.

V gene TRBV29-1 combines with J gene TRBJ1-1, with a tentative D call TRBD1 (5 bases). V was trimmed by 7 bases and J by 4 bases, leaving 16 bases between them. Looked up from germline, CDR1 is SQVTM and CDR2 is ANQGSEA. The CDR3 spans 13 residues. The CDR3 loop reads CSAGRDHGTEAFF. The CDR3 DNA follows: TGCAGCGCTGGAAGGGACCACGGCACTGAAGCTTTCTTT.

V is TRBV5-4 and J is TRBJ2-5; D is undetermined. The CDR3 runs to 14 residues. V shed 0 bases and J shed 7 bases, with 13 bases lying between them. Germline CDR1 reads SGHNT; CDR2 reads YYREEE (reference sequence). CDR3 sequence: CASSLEVGSVTQYF. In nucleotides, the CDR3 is TGTGCCAGCAGCTTGGAGGTGGGAAGCGTGACCCAGTACTTC.

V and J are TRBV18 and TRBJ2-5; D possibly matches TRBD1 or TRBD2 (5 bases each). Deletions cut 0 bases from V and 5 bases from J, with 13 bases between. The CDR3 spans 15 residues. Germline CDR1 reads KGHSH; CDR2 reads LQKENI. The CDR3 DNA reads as TGTGCCAGCTCACCACCGGCAGGGCGAGGGGAGACCCAGTACTTC. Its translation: CASSPPAGRGETQYF.

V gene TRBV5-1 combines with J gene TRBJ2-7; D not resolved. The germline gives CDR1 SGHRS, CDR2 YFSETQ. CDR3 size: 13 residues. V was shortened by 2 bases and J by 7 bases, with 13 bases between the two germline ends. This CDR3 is CASSFPDPREQYF. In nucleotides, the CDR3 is TGCGCCAGCAGCTTTCCTGACCCTCGGGAGCAGTACTTC. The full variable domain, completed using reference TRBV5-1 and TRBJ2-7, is KAGVTQTPRYLIKTRGQQVTLSCSPISGHRSVSWYQQTPGQGLQFLFEYFSETQRNKGNFPGRFSGRQFSNSRSEMNVSTLELGDSALYLCASSFPDPREQYFGPGTRLTVT.

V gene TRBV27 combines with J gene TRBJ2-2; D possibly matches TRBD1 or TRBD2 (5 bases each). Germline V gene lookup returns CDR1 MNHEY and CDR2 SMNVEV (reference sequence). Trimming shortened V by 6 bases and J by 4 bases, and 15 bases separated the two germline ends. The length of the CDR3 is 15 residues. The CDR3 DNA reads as TGTGCCAGCAGAACCCTCCCGGGACGCACCGGGGAGCTGTTTTTT. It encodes CASRTLPGRTGELFF.

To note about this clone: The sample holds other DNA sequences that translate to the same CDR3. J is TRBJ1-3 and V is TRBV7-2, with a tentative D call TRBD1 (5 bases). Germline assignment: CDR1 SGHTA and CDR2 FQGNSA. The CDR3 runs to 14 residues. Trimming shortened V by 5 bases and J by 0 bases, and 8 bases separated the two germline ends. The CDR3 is CASSLGPSGNTIYF. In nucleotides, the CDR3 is TGTGCCAGCAGCCTGGGGCCCTCTGGAAACACCATATATTTT.

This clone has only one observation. The CDR3 DNA is TGTGCCAGCAGTTTATGGCAGGAATCGAACGAAAAACTGTTTTTT. It yields the protein CASSLWQESNEKLFF. The chain uses TRBV28 and TRBJ1-4; D remains ambiguous. The CDR3 has 15 residues. V was clipped by 0 bases and J by 8 bases, with 13 bases between them. Per the germline V gene, CDR1 is MDHEN and CDR2 is SYDVKM.

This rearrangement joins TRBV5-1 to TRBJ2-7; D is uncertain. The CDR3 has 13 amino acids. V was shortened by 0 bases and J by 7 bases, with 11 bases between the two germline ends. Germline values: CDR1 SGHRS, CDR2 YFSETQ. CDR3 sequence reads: CASSLDRMGEQYF. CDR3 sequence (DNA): TGCGCCAGCAGCTTGGATAGGATGGGGGAGCAGTACTTC.

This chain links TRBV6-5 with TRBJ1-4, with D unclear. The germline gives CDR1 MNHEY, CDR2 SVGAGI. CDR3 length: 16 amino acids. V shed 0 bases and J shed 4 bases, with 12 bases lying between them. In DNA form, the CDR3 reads TGTGCCAGCAGTTACTCGATTATGCGGAATAATGAAAAACTGTTTTTT. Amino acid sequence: CASSYSIMRNNEKLFF.